Below, 25 T cell receptor beta chains from the same sample are listed, as sequenced in a study of shared clonotypes between healthy human individuals. The repertoire was sequenced with immunoSEQ multiplex PCR; TCRdb's copy has only in-frame clones and lacks some. The data hold roughly 2,300,000 clones, with 92% observed a single time. The specimen sequenced was naive CD4+ T cells from PBMCs. The subset denotes: CD45RA+ positively selected. Receptors originate from a man aged 18 to 29 in good health. Some clones in this sample may be carry-over from other donors' samples.

V and J are TRBV15 and TRBJ1-5; no firm D call. CDR3 length equals 15 residues. Germline assignment: CDR1 LNHNV and CDR2 YYDKDF (reference sequence). Deletions cut 0 bases from V and 1 base from J, with 7 bases between. The CDR3 is CATSREGQSNQPQHF. CDR3 nucleotide sequence: TGTGCCACCAGCAGAGAAGGTCAGAGCAATCAGCCCCAGCATTTT. The full variable domain, its missing parts supplied by reference TRBV15 and TRBJ1-5, is DAMVIQNPRYQVTQFGKPVTLSCSQTLNHNVMYWYQQKSSQAPKLLFHYYDKDFNNEADTPDNFQSRRPNTSFCFLDIRSPGLGDTAMYLCATSREGQSNQPQHFGDGTRLSIL.

Of note for this clone: The identical CDR3 is also encoded by other nucleotide sequences in the sample. The chain uses TRBV7-2 and TRBJ1-1; D unresolved. The CDR3 is made up of 13 amino acids. The germline V gene encodes CDR1 SGHTA and CDR2 FQGNSA. The V end was cut by 0 bases, the J end by 4 bases, with 6 bases between. The chain's CDR3 is CASSLASGTEAFF. Here the CDR3 DNA reads TGTGCCAGCAGCTTAGCGTCTGGCACTGAAGCTTTCTTT.

The chain is built from TRBV5-1 and TRBJ1-4; no definite D call. The CDR3 totals 14 residues. With 4 bases removed from V and 7 bases from J, the gap between germline ends came to 14 bases. Germline values: CDR1 SGHRS, CDR2 YFSETQ. This CDR3 reads CASSLLSPIEKLFF. The CDR3 region has the DNA TGCGCCAGCAGCCTTTTGAGCCCCATTGAAAAACTGTTTTTT.

The chain couples TRBV4-3 to TRBJ2-3; TRBD2 is a possible D gene (6 bases). The length of the CDR3 is 17 residues. Trimming cost V 0 bases and J 6 bases, with 19 bases left between them. The germline V gene encodes CDR1 LGHNA and CDR2 YSLEER. CDR3 loop: CASSQDFRVQRADTQYF. Written as DNA, the CDR3 is TGCGCCAGCAGCCAAGATTTTCGCGTTCAGCGGGCCGATACGCAGTATTTT.

The table lists this clone with a count of one. The V call is TRBV7-3, the J call TRBJ1-1; weak D call: TRBD1 (6 bases). The CDR3 extends over 15 amino acids. Looked up from germline, CDR1 is SGHTA and CDR2 is FQGTGA. Trimming pared 2 bases from V and 7 bases from J, leaving 17 bases between. The CDR3 loop reads CASSLGGRRLLEAFF. CDR3 in DNA: TGTGCCAGCAGCTTAGGGGGGCGACGGCTCCTTGAAGCTTTCTTT.

CDR3 bases: TGTGCCAGCAGTTTATCAGGACCCTACACCTTC. Its protein product is CASSLSGPYTF. The gene calls are TRBV28 and TRBJ1-2, with D uncertain. Germline V gene data show CDR1 as MDHEN and CDR2 as SYDVKM. V lost 1 base and J 10 bases, leaving 7 bases between the germline ends. The CDR3 extends over 11 amino acids.

J is TRBJ1-1 and V is TRBV15; 7 bases map to TRBD1. Germline V CDR1 and CDR2: LNHNV, YYDKDF (reference sequence). Trimming at V came to 4 bases and at J to 4 bases, leaving 9 bases not matched to a gene. This CDR3 contains 15 residues. The CDR3 loop is CATSTRQGLSTEAFF. CDR3 sequence (DNA): TGTGCCACCAGCACGCGACAGGGACTTAGCACTGAAGCTTTCTTT. Based on the CDR3 plus reference TRBV15 and TRBJ1-1, the full variable domain is DAMVIQNPRYQVTQFGKPVTLSCSQTLNHNVMYWYQQKSSQAPKLLFHYYDKDFNNEADTPDNFQSRRPNTSFCFLDIRSPGLGDTAMYLCATSTRQGLSTEAFFGQGTRLTVV.

This rearrangement joins TRBV5-4 to TRBJ1-2; 7 bases map to TRBD1. Germline V gene lookup returns CDR1 SGHNT and CDR2 YYREEE (reference sequence). Losses at the gene ends were 4 bases for V and 4 bases for J; bases not matched to a gene: 7. The CDR3 sequence is 14 residues long. This CDR3 reads CASSNQGEGYGYTF. The CDR3 nucleotides are TGTGCCAGCAGCAACCAGGGGGAGGGCTATGGCTACACCTTC.

The chain joins TRBV6-1 to TRBJ1-4; D is unresolved. V dropped 7 bases and J dropped 4 bases, with 16 bases sitting between them. The CDR3 runs 15 residues. Germline V CDR1 and CDR2: MNHNS, SASEGT. The CDR3 nucleotides read TGTGCCAGCACCCTTACAGTGGGCCTTAATGAAAAACTGTTTTTT. This encodes CASTLTVGLNEKLFF.

For the CDR3, the DNA is TGTGCCAGCAGCAAAGTTTGGGGGCCGACAGGGGGCGGCAATCAGCCCCAGCATTTT. It specifies CASSKVWGPTGGGNQPQHF. This chain joins TRBV28 and TRBJ1-5; 10 positions agree with TRBD1. The V and J ends lost 6 bases and 2 bases, in that order; junction bases with no gene match: 16. The CDR3 extends over 19 amino acids. Germline lookup yields CDR1 MDHEN and CDR2 SYDVKM.

The chain links TRBV21-1 to TRBJ2-1; the table assigns TRBD2, which was not confirmed against the DNA. TRBV21-1 is shown as a pseudogene. The CDR3 sequence is 15 residues long. The CDR3 DNA sequence: TGTGCCAGCAGCAAAGTAAGGTGGAGGGATAATGAGCAGTTCTTC. It is translated as CASSKVRWRDNEQFF.

The chain employs TRBV2 and TRBJ2-2; TRBD2 aligns across 11 bases. The CDR3 runs to 15 residues. V dropped 6 bases and J dropped 1; count of bases not matched to a gene: 1. The germline V gene encodes CDR1 SNHLY and CDR2 FYNNEI. In DNA form, the CDR3 reads TGTGCCAGCAGCGGGACTAGCGGGAACACCGGGGAGCTGTTTTTT. Protein: CASSGTSGNTGELFF. Together with reference TRBV2 and TRBJ2-2, the CDR3 gives the full variable domain: EPEVTQTPSHQVTQMGQEVILRCVPISNHLYFYWYRQILGQKVEFLVSFYNNEISEKSEIFDDQFSVERPDGSNFTLKIRSTKLEDSAMYFCASSGTSGNTGELFFGEGSRLTVL.

The chain recombines TRBV28 with TRBJ2-1; the match to TRBD2 covers 7 bases. CDR1 and CDR2 from the germline V gene are MDHEN and SYDVKM. V shed 7 bases and J 6 bases; nucleotides not matched to a gene: 12. The CDR3 runs to 15 residues. CDR3 loop: CASTPGAGEGNEQFF. The CDR3 DNA reads TGTGCCAGCACCCCCGGGGCGGGAGAGGGCAATGAGCAGTTCTTC.

This rearrangement joins TRBV4-3 to TRBJ2-5; D assignment may be TRBD1 or TRBD2 (6 bases each). Germline CDR1 and CDR2: LGHNA and YSLEER. Trimming left V 4 bases short and J 4 bases short, with 19 bases between. The CDR3 loop spans 16 amino acids. The CDR3 spells CASSPSFGGPGETQYF. CDR3 in DNA: TGCGCCAGCAGCCCCTCCTTTGGGGGGCCAGGAGAGACCCAGTACTTC.

J is TRBJ2-5 and V is TRBV11-2; D is unclear. Germline V gives CDR1 SGHAT, CDR2 FQNNGV. Trimming removed 3 bases at V and 7 bases at J, with 9 bases between. This CDR3 has 12 residues. CDR3 DNA sequence: TGTGCCAGCAGCTTGGCCTCGGCGACCCAGTACTTC. Translation gives CASSLASATQYF. Combining the CDR3 with reference TRBV11-2 and TRBJ2-5 gives the whole variable domain EAGVAQSPRYKIIEKRQSVAFWCNPISGHATLYWYQQILGQGPKLLIQFQNNGVVDDSQLPKDRFSAERLKGVDSTLKIQPAKLEDSAVYLCASSLASATQYFGPGTRLLVL.

This clone occurred once. The V call is TRBV10-2, the J call TRBJ1-4, with D possibly being TRBD1 (5 bases). The V end was cut by 11 bases, the J end by 4 bases, with 11 bases between. There are 12 residues in the CDR3. Germline CDR1 is WSHSY and CDR2 is SAAADI. The CDR3 DNA reads TGCGCCGCGGGACGGCGTAATGAAAAACTGTTTTTT. It yields the protein CAAGRRNEKLFF.

J is TRBJ2-6 and V is TRBV19; tentatively, D is TRBD1 (6 bases). V was trimmed by 3 bases and J by 1 base, leaving 16 bases between them. The CDR3 spans 18 residues. The germline gives CDR1 LNHDA, CDR2 SQIVND (reference sequence). The CDR3 region has the DNA TGTGCCAGTAGTATTCTGGCAGGGGCCGCTTCTGGGGCCAACGTCCTGACTTTC. This sequence encodes CASSILAGAASGANVLTF.

The J gene is TRBJ2-3, the V gene TRBV28; 7 bases match TRBD2. Trimming at V came to 6 bases and at J to 0 bases, leaving 3 bases not matched to a gene. The CDR3 covers 14 residues. Germline V CDR1 and CDR2: MDHEN, SYDVKM. The CDR3 bases are TGTGCCAGCAGAGATAGCGGGAGCACAGATACGCAGTATTTT. Amino acid sequence: CASRDSGSTDTQYF.

The chain is built from TRBV7-3 and TRBJ2-1; D possibly corresponds to TRBD1 (6 bases). The CDR3 spans 15 residues. From germline, CDR1 is SGHTA and CDR2 FQGTGA. V was pared by 1 base and J by 7 bases, with 14 bases between. CDR3 nucleotides: TGTGCCAGCAGCTTAAGTCAGGGGTATCTGAATGAGCAGTTCTTC. Its protein product is CASSLSQGYLNEQFF.

The CDR3 nucleotides are TGTGCCAGCAGTTCCTTATCGGCGGGGTCGGAGACCCAGTACTTC. It encodes CASSSLSAGSETQYF. The chain combines TRBV28 with TRBJ2-5; D perhaps matches TRBD2 (6 bases). CDR3 size: 15 residues. V gave up 4 bases and J gave up 5 bases, with 17 bases separating them. Germline V gene sequence: CDR1 MDHEN, CDR2 SYDVKM. Combining the CDR3 with reference TRBV28 and TRBJ2-5 gives the whole variable domain DVKVTQSSRYLVKRTGEKVFLECVQDMDHENMFWYRQDPGLGLRLIYFSYDVKMKEKGDIPEGYSVSREKKERFSLILESASTNQTSMYLCASSSLSAGSETQYFGPGTRLLVL.

As for this clone: Within the sample, other DNA sequences also encode this same CDR3. The chain couples TRBV7-2 to TRBJ2-7, with 13 positions matching TRBD2. Looked up from germline, CDR1 is SGHTA and CDR2 is FQGNSA. V was clipped by 1 base and J by 7 bases; unmatched bases: 1. The CDR3 is 14 residues long. CDR3 region: CASSLGLAGGEQYF. The CDR3 bases are TGTGCCAGCAGCTTAGGACTAGCGGGAGGTGAGCAGTACTTC.

Details on this clone: This CDR3 is also generated by other DNA sequences in the sample. This chain links TRBV12-5 with TRBJ2-5, with a possible D match to TRBD1 (5 bases). The CDR3 runs 12 residues. The germline V and J ends were trimmed by 2 bases and 4 bases, with 5 bases remaining between them. Germline V lookup: CDR1 LGHNT, CDR2 FRNRAP. CDR3 sequence reads: CASGLRGETQYF. In DNA form, the CDR3 reads TGTGCTAGTGGTTTGAGGGGAGAGACCCAGTACTTC.

The gene calls are TRBV28 and TRBJ2-4; D tentatively reads TRBD1 or TRBD2 (5 bases each). CDR3 size: 13 residues. Per the germline V gene, CDR1 is MDHEN and CDR2 is SYDVKM. Trimming took 2 bases from V and 6 from J, leaving 8 bases between them. The CDR3 nucleotides are TGTGCCAGCAGTTTAGGGGGAACAAACATTCAGTACTTC. Protein: CASSLGGTNIQYF.

V and J are TRBV5-4 and TRBJ2-7; D perhaps matches TRBD2 (5 bases). CDR3 length: 15 amino acids. Germline CDR1 is SGHNT and CDR2 is YYREEE (reference sequence). V shed 4 bases and J shed 1 base, with 15 bases lying between them. The CDR3 reads CASSPDAGRSYEQYF. The CDR3 coding sequence is TGTGCCAGCAGCCCCGACGCGGGCAGATCCTACGAGCAGTACTTC.

The rearrangement uses TRBV28 and TRBJ1-2, with 10 nucleotides matching TRBD1. Trimming cost V 6 bases and J 3 bases; bases outside gene matches: 7. The length of the CDR3 is 15 residues. In germline, CDR1 is MDHEN, CDR2 SYDVKM. CDR3 bases: TGTGCCAGCAGCCCCCTTGGGACAGGGGACTATGGCTACACCTTC. This gives the protein CASSPLGTGDYGYTF.